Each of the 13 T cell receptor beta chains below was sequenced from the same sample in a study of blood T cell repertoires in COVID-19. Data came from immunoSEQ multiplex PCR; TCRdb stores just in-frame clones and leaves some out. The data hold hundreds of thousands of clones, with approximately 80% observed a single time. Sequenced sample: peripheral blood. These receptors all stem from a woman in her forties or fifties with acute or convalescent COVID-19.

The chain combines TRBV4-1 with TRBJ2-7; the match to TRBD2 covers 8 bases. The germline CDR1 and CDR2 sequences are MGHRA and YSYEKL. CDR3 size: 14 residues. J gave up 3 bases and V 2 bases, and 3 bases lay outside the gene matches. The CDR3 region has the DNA TGCGCCAGCAGCCAATTAGCGGGATTCTACGAGCAGTACTTC. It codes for CASSQLAGFYEQYF.

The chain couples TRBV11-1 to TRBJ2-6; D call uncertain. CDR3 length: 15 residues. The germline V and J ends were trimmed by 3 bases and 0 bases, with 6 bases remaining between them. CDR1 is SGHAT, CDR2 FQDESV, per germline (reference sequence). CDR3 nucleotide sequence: TGTGCCAGCAGCTTTCGACACTCTGGGGCCAACGTCCTGACTTTC. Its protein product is CASSFRHSGANVLTF. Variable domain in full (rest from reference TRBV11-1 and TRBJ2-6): EAEVAQSPRYKITEKSQAVAFWCDPISGHATLYWYRQILGQGPELLVQFQDESVVDDSQLPKDRFSAERLKGVDSTLKIQPAELGDSAMYLCASSFRHSGANVLTFGAGSRLTVL.

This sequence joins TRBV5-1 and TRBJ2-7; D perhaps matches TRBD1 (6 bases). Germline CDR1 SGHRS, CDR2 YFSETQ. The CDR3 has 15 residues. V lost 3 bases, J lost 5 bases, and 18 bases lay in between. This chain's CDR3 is CASSSNRVGVNEQYF. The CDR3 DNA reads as TGCGCCAGCAGCTCCAACAGGGTTGGAGTGAACGAGCAGTACTTC.

The CDR3 nucleotides are TGTGCCAGCAGCTTGCGGGACAGAAGGGGAACTGAAGCTTTCTTT. Its translation is CASSLRDRRGTEAFF. The V call is TRBV5-8, the J call TRBJ1-1, with 7 bases fitting TRBD1. Germline trimming cut 1 base from V and 5 bases from J; bases unmatched to any gene: 8. This CDR3 has 15 residues. Per the germline V gene, CDR1 is SGHTS and CDR2 is YDEGEE.

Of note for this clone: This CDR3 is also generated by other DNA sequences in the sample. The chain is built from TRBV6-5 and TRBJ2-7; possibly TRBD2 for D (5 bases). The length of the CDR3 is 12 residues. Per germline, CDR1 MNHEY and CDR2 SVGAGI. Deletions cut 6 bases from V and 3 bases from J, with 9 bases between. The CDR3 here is CASSPRGYEQYF. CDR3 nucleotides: TGTGCCAGCAGCCCACGGGGCTACGAGCAGTACTTC.

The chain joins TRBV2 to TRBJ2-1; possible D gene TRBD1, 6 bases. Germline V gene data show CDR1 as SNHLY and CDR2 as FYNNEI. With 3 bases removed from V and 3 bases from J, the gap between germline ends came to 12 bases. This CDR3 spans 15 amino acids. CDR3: CASSEDRGDYNEQFF. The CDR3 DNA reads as TGTGCCAGCAGTGAGGACAGAGGGGACTACAATGAGCAGTTCTTC. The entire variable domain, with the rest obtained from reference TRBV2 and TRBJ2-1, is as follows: EPEVTQTPSHQVTQMGQEVILRCVPISNHLYFYWYRQILGQKVEFLVSFYNNEISEKSEIFDDQFSVERPDGSNFTLKIRSTKLEDSAMYFCASSEDRGDYNEQFFGPGTRLTVL.

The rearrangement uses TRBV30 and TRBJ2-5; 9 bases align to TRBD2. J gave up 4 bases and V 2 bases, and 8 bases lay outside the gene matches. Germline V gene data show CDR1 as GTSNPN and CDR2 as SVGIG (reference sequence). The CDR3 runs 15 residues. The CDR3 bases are TGTGCCTGGAGTCCTCGAGGTAGCGGGAGAGAGACCCAGTACTTC. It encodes CAWSPRGSGRETQYF.

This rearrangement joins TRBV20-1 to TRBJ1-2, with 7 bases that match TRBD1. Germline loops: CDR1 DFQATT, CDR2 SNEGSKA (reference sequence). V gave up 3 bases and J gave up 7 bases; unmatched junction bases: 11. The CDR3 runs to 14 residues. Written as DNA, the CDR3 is TGCAGTGCTAGTCTGGGGACAGTCGGAATTGGCTACACCTTC. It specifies CSASLGTVGIGYTF.

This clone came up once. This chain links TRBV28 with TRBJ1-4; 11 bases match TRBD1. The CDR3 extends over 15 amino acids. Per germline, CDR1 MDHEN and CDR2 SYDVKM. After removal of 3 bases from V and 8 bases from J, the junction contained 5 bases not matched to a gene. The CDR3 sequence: CASSFSGTGGEKLFF. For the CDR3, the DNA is TGTGCCAGCAGTTTCTCAGGGACAGGGGGGGAAAAACTGTTTTTT.

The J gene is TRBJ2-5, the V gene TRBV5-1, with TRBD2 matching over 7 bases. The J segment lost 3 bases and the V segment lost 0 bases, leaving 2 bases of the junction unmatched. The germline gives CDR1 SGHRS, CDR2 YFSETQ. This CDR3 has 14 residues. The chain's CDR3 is CASSLEGTKETQYF. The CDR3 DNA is TGCGCCAGCAGCTTGGAAGGGACTAAAGAGACCCAGTACTTC. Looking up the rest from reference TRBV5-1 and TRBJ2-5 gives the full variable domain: KAGVTQTPRYLIKTRGQQVTLSCSPISGHRSVSWYQQTPGQGLQFLFEYFSETQRNKGNFPGRFSGRQFSNSRSEMNVSTLELGDSALYLCASSLEGTKETQYFGPGTRLLVL.

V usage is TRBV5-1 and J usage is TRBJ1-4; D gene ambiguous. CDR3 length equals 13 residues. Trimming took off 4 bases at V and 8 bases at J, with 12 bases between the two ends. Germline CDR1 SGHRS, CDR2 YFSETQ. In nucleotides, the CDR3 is TGCGCCAGCAGCCCAAGGACTGGCGAAAAACTGTTTTTT. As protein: CASSPRTGEKLFF.

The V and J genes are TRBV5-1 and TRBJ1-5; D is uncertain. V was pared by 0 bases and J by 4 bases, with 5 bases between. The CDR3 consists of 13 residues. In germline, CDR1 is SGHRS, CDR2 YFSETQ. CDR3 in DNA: TGCGCCAGCAGCTTGGGAGAAAATCAGCCCCAGCATTTT. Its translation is CASSLGENQPQHF.

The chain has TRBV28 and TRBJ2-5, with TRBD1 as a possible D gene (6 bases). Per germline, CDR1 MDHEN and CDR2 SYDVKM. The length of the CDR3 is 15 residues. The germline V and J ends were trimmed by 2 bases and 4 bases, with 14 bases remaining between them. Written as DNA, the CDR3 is TGTGCCAGCAGTTTAAATAGGGGGAATGGAGAGACCCAGTACTTC. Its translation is CASSLNRGNGETQYF.